These T cell receptor beta chains were read from a single sample in a study of OX40 agonist ivuxolimab in advanced cancers. The assay was immunoSEQ multiplex PCR, and TCRdb's table has in-frame clones only and misses some. This table has around 140,000 clones, about 92% appearing once. The sample here was CD4+ or CD8+ T cells sorted from blood, taken in a trial of the OX40 agonist ivuxolimab. Source of these receptors: an adult with an advanced solid tumor such as melanoma, head and neck, liver or kidney cancer. Each CDR3 is given with its conserved first and last residue. Fields, in order: V gene, D gene, J gene, clone size, CDR3 DNA, CDR3 protein. The D gene is left open where the match is weak. Clone sizes are given selectively: once, few, many, or a class where the clone is expanded.

TRBV2	TRBD1	TRBJ1-2	.	TGTGCCAGCAGTGAACGTCAGGGGGTTTGGGGCTACACCTTC	CASSERQGVWGYTF
TRBV6-5	TRBD2	TRBJ2-1	.	TGTGCCAGCAGTAAGACTAGCGGAGAAGTTTGGGAGCAGTTCTTC	CASSKTSGEVWEQFF
TRBV4-1	.	TRBJ2-4	.	TGCGCCAGCAGCCGTCTCGGGCTAGCCAAAAACATTCAGTACTTC	CASSRLGLAKNIQYF
TRBV7-8	.	TRBJ1-1	.	TGTGCCAGCAGCTTAGAAGGGTACCCTGAAGCTTTCTTT	CASSLEGYPEAFF
TRBV5-1	TRBD1	TRBJ2-7	.	TGCGCCAGCAGCTTGACCTGGGACAGCTCCTACGAGCAGTACTTC	CASSLTWDSSYEQYF
TRBV2	.	TRBJ2-5	.	TGTGCCAGCAGTGAAGGCCCGGTTGGCCCCCAGTACTTC	CASSEGPVGPQYF
TRBV28	TRBD2	TRBJ2-1	.	TGTGCCAGCCACGAGGCTAGCGGAAACAATGAGCAGTTCTTC	CASHEASGNNEQFF
TRBV11-1	TRBD1	TRBJ1-1	.	TGTGCCAGCAGCCTCGGACAGGGTGCCACTGAAGCTTTCTTT	CASSLGQGATEAFF
TRBV7-9	.	TRBJ2-1	.	TGTGCCAGCAGCGGACCCTTTCGGGGACATGAGCAGTTCTTC	CASSGPFRGHEQFF
TRBV2	.	TRBJ2-5	.	TGTGCCACCTCACTGGGGGGAGGCCAAGAGACCCAGTACTTC	CATSLGGGQETQYF
TRBV2	TRBD2	TRBJ2-1	.	TGTGCCAGCAGTGGGCGGGAGGTCAGCTCCTACAATGAGCAGTTCTTC	CASSGREVSSYNEQFF
TRBV6-5	.	TRBJ1-1	.	TGTGCCAGCAGTTACTCGATCGGGGTTATGAACACTGAAGCTTTCTTT	CASSYSIGVMNTEAFF
TRBV18	.	TRBJ1-2	.	TGTGCCAGCTCACCACCTAACAGTAACTATGGCTACACCTTC	CASSPPNSNYGYTF
TRBV6-6	TRBD1	TRBJ1-1	.	TGTGCCAGCAGTCCCCGACAGGGGGTGGGTGGAGAAGCTTTCTTT	CASSPRQGVGGEAFF
TRBV5-4	.	TRBJ2-7	.	TGTGCCAGCAATCTACGATTGGCAGGGGACGGCGGCTACGAGCAGTACTTC	CASNLRLAGDGGYEQYF
TRBV29-1	TRBD2	TRBJ2-5	.	TGCAGCGTTTGGGGCGGGAGAGGAGAGACCCAGTACTTC	CSVWGGRGETQYF
TRBV6-1	.	TRBJ1-5	.	TGTGCCAGCAGCCTACAACTGAGCAATCAGCCCCAGCATTTT	CASSLQLSNQPQHF
TRBV30	.	TRBJ1-1	.	TGTGCCTGGAGTCTTACGACAGGGAACACTGAAGCTTTCTTT	CAWSLTTGNTEAFF
TRBV5-4	.	TRBJ2-5	.	TGTGCCAGCAGCTTGGCTGCGGGGCAAGAGACCCAGTACTTC	CASSLAAGQETQYF
TRBV11-2	.	TRBJ1-4	.	TGTGCCAGCAGCTTACAGGGCATCGGTAATGAAAAACTGTTTTTT	CASSLQGIGNEKLFF
TRBV6-6	TRBD1	TRBJ2-7	.	TGTGCCAGCAGTTACTCAGGACAGGGAATCTACGAGCAGTACTTC	CASSYSGQGIYEQYF
TRBV5-1	TRBD1	TRBJ2-1	.	TGCGCCAGCAGCTCGACAGGGGTTTCCTACAATGAGCAGTTCTTC	CASSSTGVSYNEQFF
TRBV7-2	.	TRBJ2-1	.	TGTGCCAGCAGCCCCCCAGTGCGAGATGAGCAGTTCTTC	CASSPPVRDEQFF
TRBV18	TRBD2	TRBJ2-5	.	TGTGCCAGCTCACCACCGGCGGGAGGGGAGACCCAGTACTTC	CASSPPAGGETQYF
TRBV6-1	.	TRBJ1-5	.	TGTGCCAGCAGTGAAGCCCGCCATCAGGGAGATCAGCCCCAGCATTTT	CASSEARHQGDQPQHF
TRBV5-4	.	TRBJ2-7	.	TGTGCCAGCAGCTTAGGGGGGACCTCCCCGGTCCACGAGCAGTACTTC	CASSLGGTSPVHEQYF
TRBV9	TRBD2	TRBJ2-5	once	TGTGCCAGCAGCGTTCAATTTAGCGGGGGTTCGGAGACCCAGTACTTC	CASSVQFSGGSETQYF
TRBV9	.	TRBJ1-5	few	TGTGCCAGCAGCGTAGGCCCAGGCACGGATCAGCCCCAGCATTTT	CASSVGPGTDQPQHF
TRBV7-3	.	TRBJ2-7	.	TGTGCCAGCAGCGCACTCGTCTTC	CASSALVF
TRBV5-4	.	TRBJ1-5	once	TGCGCCAGCAGCCAAGATATCACCTATAGCAATCAGCCCCAGCATTTT	CASSQDITYSNQPQHF
TRBV19	.	TRBJ2-2	.	TGTGCCAGTCCGGGACGGACCGGGGAGCTGTTTTTT	CASPGRTGELFF
TRBV28	.	TRBJ2-1	.	TGTGCCAGCAGTCCACTCCCAGGGATTGAGCAGTTCTTC	CASSPLPGIEQFF
TRBV9	TRBD2	TRBJ2-2	.	TGTGCCAGCAGTAAACTAGCGGGAGGGACCGGGGAGCTGTTTTTT	CASSKLAGGTGELFF
TRBV9	.	TRBJ1-5	.	TGTGCCAGCAGCGTAGACCCCAATCAGCCCCAGCATTTT	CASSVDPNQPQHF
TRBV28	.	TRBJ2-7	.	TGTGCCAGCACTCTTTACAGGCAGGCCACCTACGAGCAGTACTTC	CASTLYRQATYEQYF
TRBV4-1	TRBD2	TRBJ2-7	.	TGCGCCAGCAGCCAAGACTGGACTAGCGGGGGGCTCTCCTACGAGCAGTACTTC	CASSQDWTSGGLSYEQYF
TRBV2	.	TRBJ1-6	.	TGTGCCAGCAGTCCGGACACTAATTCACCCCTCCACTTT	CASSPDTNSPLHF
TRBV9	.	TRBJ2-1	.	TGTGCCAGCAGCGTAGGCCCCAAATTTAGGGCCTTCCCCTACAATGAGCAGTTCTTC	CASSVGPKFRAFPYNEQFF
TRBV29-1	.	TRBJ2-3	.	TGCAGCGTTGAAAATCGGGTCAGGAGGGTAGCTAGCGAGACGGCAGATACGCAGTATTTT	CSVENRVRRVASETADTQYF
TRBV12-5	.	TRBJ2-3	.	TGTGCTAGTGGTCCTGACCTCGGGACTGCCGCAGGTACGCAGTATTTT	CASGPDLGTAAGTQYF
TRBV4-3	TRBD2	TRBJ2-1	.	TGCGCCAGCAGCCAAGCAGCGGGAGGGCCTTTGAATGAGCAGTTCTTC	CASSQAAGGPLNEQFF
TRBV5-1	TRBD1	TRBJ2-5	once	TGCGCCAGCACCGGGGGACAGGGGGCTGAGACCCAGTACTTC	CASTGGQGAETQYF
TRBV6-4	.	TRBJ2-1	.	TGTGCCAGCAGTGGGTCACCAGGGGAGAGCGATGAGCAGTTCTTC	CASSGSPGESDEQFF
TRBV4-3	TRBD2	TRBJ2-7	few	TGCGCCAGCAGCTTAGCCCTAGCGGGCGCCTACGAGCAGTACTTC	CASSLALAGAYEQYF
TRBV5-1	TRBD1	TRBJ2-1	once	TGCGCCAGCAGCCCAACAGGGACAGGCCCAAACAATGAGCAGTTCTTC	CASSPTGTGPNNEQFF
TRBV5-1	.	TRBJ1-3	.	TGCGCCAGCAGGACCCAGGGTACTGGAAACACCATATATTTT	CASRTQGTGNTIYF
TRBV5-4	TRBD1	TRBJ1-2	.	TGTGCCAGCAGCTTGGTGGACAGGGTATCTGGCTACACCTTC	CASSLVDRVSGYTF
TRBV19	TRBD1	TRBJ2-2	.	TGTGCCAGTGGAACCGGGACAGCTAACACCGGGGAGCTGTTTTTT	CASGTGTANTGELFF
TRBV7-9	.	TRBJ1-5	.	TGTGCCAGCAGCTTAGCCCAAAATCAGCCCCAGCATTTT	CASSLAQNQPQHF
TRBV9	.	TRBJ1-1	.	TGTGCCAGCAGCGTAGAGGAGGGAACTGAAGCTTTCTTT	CASSVEEGTEAFF
TRBV5-4	TRBD2	TRBJ2-1	few	TGTGCCAGCAGCCGTAGCGGGGTTGTCAATGAGCAGTTCTTC	CASSRSGVVNEQFF
TRBV19	.	TRBJ2-7	.	TGTGCCAGTAGTATAGCCCCGGACAGACCCTACGAGCAGTACTTC	CASSIAPDRPYEQYF
TRBV29-1	.	TRBJ1-4	.	TGCAGCGTTGATGAGGGGGGTGGTGAAAAACTGTTTTTT	CSVDEGGGEKLFF